Below, 25 T cell receptor beta chains from the same sample are listed, as sequenced in a study of T cells in tumors after PD-1 blockade (dated by TCRdb to about 2019). Library method: the immunoSEQ multiplex PCR assay. Entries here come from immuneACCESS through TCRdb and include only in-frame sequences with V and J called. Some clones fail to appear in such tables; in the studies checked, an unresolved V gene covers under half of the shortfall, and the cause of the remainder is unknown. Across this sample there are 35,000 or so clones, with approximately 78% seen only once. The top ten clones comprise around 40% of the sample. What the time point label conveys for this sample: before anti-PD-1 therapy. The starting material was PBMCs, obtained before anti-PD-1 treatment. The receptor set was obtained from a human donor with basal cell carcinoma.

This chain links TRBV2 with TRBJ2-7, with D perhaps matching TRBD1 (6 bases). The CDR3 covers 14 residues. The V gene's germline CDR1 is SNHLY and CDR2 FYNNEI. Deletions cut 4 bases from V and 7 bases from J, with 17 bases between. The CDR3 spells CASSVQGILGEQYF. DNA for the CDR3: TGTGCCAGCAGTGTACAGGGCATCCTGGGGGAGCAGTACTTC.

The J gene is TRBJ2-7, the V gene TRBV7-2; 7 nucleotides align to TRBD1. Germline V gene data show CDR1 as SGHTA and CDR2 as FQGNSA. V lost 6 bases and J lost 7; bases outside the gene matches: 21. The CDR3 loop spans 17 amino acids. CDR3 in DNA: TGTGCCAGCAGTTTCCCGTCGCAGGGGGTGTTTTCTCGGGAGCAGTACTTC. Protein product: CASSFPSQGVFSREQYF.

CDR3 DNA sequence: TGTGCCAGCAGCTTGGGCAGCATTAACACTGAAGCTTTCTTT. Protein: CASSLGSINTEAFF. The V gene is TRBV5-5, the J gene TRBJ1-1; D remains unclear. The V and J ends lost 0 bases and 2 bases respectively, with 8 bases between them. The CDR3 contains 14 residues. Germline V CDR1 and CDR2: SGHKS, YYEKEE (reference sequence).

This clone came up once. This chain links TRBV5-6 with TRBJ1-4; D gene ambiguous. The CDR3 contains 16 residues. Between the trimmed V and J ends, which lost 4 bases and 7 bases, there was a span of 20 bases. The germline V gene has CDR1 SGHDT and CDR2 YYEEEE. CDR3 DNA: TGTGCCAGCAGCCCCGAGCCCGTATCAAGAGGTGAAAAACTGTTTTTT. This encodes CASSPEPVSRGEKLFF.

The chain carries TRBV2 and TRBJ1-3; D remains unclear. This CDR3 has 15 amino acids. CDR1 SNHLY and CDR2 FYNNEI come from the germline V gene. The germline V and J ends were trimmed by 6 bases and 0 bases, with 12 bases remaining between them. The CDR3 sequence is CASRQSSSSGNTIYF. The CDR3, as DNA: TGTGCCAGCAGGCAGAGTAGCAGCTCTGGAAACACCATATATTTT.

This chain uses TRBV27 with TRBJ1-2; possibly TRBD1 for D (5 bases). The CDR3 runs 15 residues. V lost 3 bases to trimming and J lost 4 bases, with 15 bases between them. Germline-derived CDR1 and CDR2 are MNHEY and SMNVEV (reference sequence). The CDR3 is CASSFSGEGSYGYTF. The CDR3 coding sequence is TGTGCCAGCAGTTTTAGTGGGGAGGGGAGCTATGGCTACACCTTC.

This clone was counted a few times. The V call is TRBV20-1, the J call TRBJ2-3, with no clear D. Germline lookup yields CDR1 DFQATT and CDR2 SNEGSKA (reference sequence). This CDR3 has 11 residues. Trimming removed 6 bases from V and 5 bases from J, with 9 bases in between. The CDR3 is CSANLRDTQYF. The CDR3 DNA reads as TGCAGTGCCAATTTAAGAGATACGCAGTATTTT.

The chain joins TRBV6-5 to TRBJ2-5; 8 bases are a match to TRBD1. This CDR3 region has 14 residues. V lost 7 bases and J lost 4; bases outside the gene matches: 8. CDR1 is MNHEY, CDR2 SVGAGI, per germline. CDR3 residues: CASTRQGKGETQYF. CDR3 bases: TGTGCCAGCACCAGACAGGGGAAAGGAGAGACCCAGTACTTC.

The chain uses TRBV19 and TRBJ1-2, with D possibly being TRBD1 (6 bases). This CDR3 has 13 amino acids. Trimming cost V 5 bases and J 3 bases, with 10 bases left between them. The germline CDR1 and CDR2 sequences are LNHDA and SQIVND (reference sequence). CDR3 coding DNA: TGTGCCAGTAGTCAGAGGGGGGACTATGGCTACACCTTC. Protein: CASSQRGDYGYTF.

The chain couples TRBV19 to TRBJ1-1; 7 nucleotides match TRBD1. The CDR3 has 15 residues. Germline loops: CDR1 LNHDA, CDR2 SQIVND (reference sequence). The V gene end was trimmed by 1 base and the J gene end by 5 bases; junction bases not matched to a gene: 7. The CDR3 sequence: CASSIGAGGGTEAFF. The CDR3 coding sequence is TGTGCCAGTAGTATAGGAGCAGGGGGAGGGACTGAAGCTTTCTTT.

This chain connects TRBV5-4 to TRBJ2-3; D not resolved. V was clipped by 1 base and J by 5 bases, with 11 bases between them. Germline assignment: CDR1 SGHNT and CDR2 YYREEE (reference sequence). This CDR3 contains 14 residues. As DNA, the CDR3 is TGTGCCAGCAGCTTGTTAGTGAAGGGAGATACGCAGTATTTT. As protein: CASSLLVKGDTQYF.

The chain employs TRBV6-6 and TRBJ2-7; TRBD1 matches 7 bases. V trimming: 5 bases; J trimming: 3 bases; junction bases outside the gene matches: 7. Germline CDR1 MNHNY, CDR2 SVGAGI (reference sequence). The CDR3 has 14 residues. The CDR3, as DNA: TGTGCCAGCAGTCCCCCGGGACAGAACTACGAGCAGTACTTC. The encoded protein is CASSPPGQNYEQYF.

Here the CDR3 DNA reads TGTGCCAGCAGTCCCCCCCAGGGAGGAAACTATGGCTACACCTTC. Translating it yields CASSPPQGGNYGYTF. The chain recombines TRBV6-5 with TRBJ1-2, with D tentatively TRBD1 (5 bases). Deletions cut 5 bases from V and 2 bases from J, with 15 bases between. Germline values: CDR1 MNHEY, CDR2 SVGAGI. This CDR3 region has 15 residues.

This chain connects TRBV6-5 to TRBJ2-7; D ambiguous. Germline V CDR1 and CDR2: MNHEY, SVGAGI. Trimming removed 5 bases at V and 5 bases at J, with 13 bases between. CDR3 size: 13 residues. The chain's CDR3 is CASSPDTPNEQYF. The CDR3 region has the DNA TGTGCCAGCAGTCCCGACACCCCCAACGAGCAGTACTTC.

This rearrangement joins TRBV15 to TRBJ2-1; 10 bases align to TRBD2. This CDR3 contains 17 residues. The V gene end was trimmed by 1 base and the J gene end by 6 bases; junction bases not matched to a gene: 9. Germline CDR1 LNHNV, CDR2 YYDKDF (reference sequence). CDR3 DNA sequence: TGTGCCACCAGCAGAGTTCCGGACCTAGCGGGAGTCAATGAGCAGTTCTTC. Translation gives CATSRVPDLAGVNEQFF.

The gene calls are TRBV7-6 and TRBJ1-1; D may be TRBD1 (6 bases). The CDR3 consists of 13 residues. The V gene's germline CDR1 is SGHVS and CDR2 FNYEAQ. The germline V and J ends were trimmed by 5 bases and 5 bases, with 12 bases remaining between them. The CDR3 region has the DNA TGTGCCAGCAGCACCAACAGGGAAACTGAAGCTTTCTTT. Protein sequence: CASSTNRETEAFF.

The chain uses TRBV24-1 and TRBJ2-2; the D gene is possibly TRBD2 (5 bases). This CDR3 has 12 residues. Germline CDR1 and CDR2: KGHDR and SFDVKD. The V end was cut by 9 bases, the J end by 7 bases, with 11 bases between. The CDR3 nucleotides read TGTGCCACCGGAACGAGGGACGGGGAGCTGTTTTTT. This sequence encodes CATGTRDGELFF.

This clone was seen a few times. The CDR3, as DNA: TGTGCCAGCAGCTTAACAGGGGAACAGTTCTTC. Encoded protein: CASSLTGEQFF. V usage is TRBV7-6 and J usage is TRBJ2-1; the match to TRBD1 covers 7 bases. CDR1 is SGHVS and CDR2 is FNYEAQ in the germline V gene. The V gene end was trimmed by 2 bases and the J gene end by 13 bases; junction bases not matched to a gene: 2. CDR3 length equals 11 residues.

This chain joins TRBV5-1 and TRBJ1-2; maybe TRBD1 (5 bases). Per germline, CDR1 SGHRS and CDR2 YFSETQ. The V end was cut by 2 bases, the J end by 8 bases, with 10 bases between. The CDR3 consists of 12 residues. The CDR3 reads CASSFQGNGYTF. The CDR3 nucleotides are TGCGCCAGCAGCTTCCAGGGTAACGGCTACACCTTC. The full variable domain, completed using reference TRBV5-1 and TRBJ1-2, is KAGVTQTPRYLIKTRGQQVTLSCSPISGHRSVSWYQQTPGQGLQFLFEYFSETQRNKGNFPGRFSGRQFSNSRSEMNVSTLELGDSALYLCASSFQGNGYTFGSGTRLTVV.

V and J are TRBV5-6 and TRBJ2-4; D possibly corresponds to TRBD2 (5 bases). CDR1 SGHDT and CDR2 YYEEEE come from the germline V gene. Trimming took off 0 bases at V and 1 base at J, with 11 bases between the two ends. The CDR3 consists of 16 residues. The CDR3 nucleotides are TGTGCCAGCAGCTTGGATGAGGGAACGGCCAAAAACATTCAGTACTTC. Its protein is CASSLDEGTAKNIQYF. The full variable domain, rest sourced from reference TRBV5-6 and TRBJ2-4, is DAGVTQSPTHLIKTRGQQVTLRCSPKSGHDTVSWYQQALGQGPQFIFQYYEEEERQRGNFPDRFSGHQFPNYSSELNVNALLLGDSALYLCASSLDEGTAKNIQYFGAGTRLSVL.

This chain joins TRBV2 and TRBJ1-2, with unresolved D. CDR3 size: 13 residues. CDR1 is SNHLY and CDR2 is FYNNEI in the germline V gene. V dropped 6 bases and J dropped 1 base, with 9 bases sitting between them. CDR3 bases: TGTGCCAGCAGCCGGGATCTTAACTATGGCTACACCTTC. Translated: CASSRDLNYGYTF.

This rearrangement joins TRBV30 to TRBJ2-7; D ambiguous. Germline CDR1 and CDR2: GTSNPN and SVGIG (reference sequence). The length of the CDR3 is 13 residues. V lost 3 bases and J 5 bases, leaving 14 bases between the germline ends. The CDR3 bases are TGTGCCTGGAGACTCCCCATGGTAAACGAGCAGTACTTC. It specifies CAWRLPMVNEQYF.

The V and J genes are TRBV18 and TRBJ2-1; no firm D call. The CDR3 is 15 residues long. V was trimmed by 2 bases and J by 4 bases, leaving 12 bases between them. Germline assignment: CDR1 KGHSH and CDR2 LQKENI. The CDR3 DNA reads as TGTGCCAGCTCACCAGACGAAGGGTTATACAATGAGCAGTTCTTC. Protein: CASSPDEGLYNEQFF.

The CDR3 here is CASSLERAGIDEQFF. The CDR3 coding sequence is TGCGCCAGCAGCTTGGAGAGGGCGGGTATCGATGAGCAGTTCTTC. V is TRBV5-1 and J is TRBJ2-1, with TRBD2 as a possible D gene (5 bases). The V end lost 0 bases, the J end lost 8 bases, and 15 bases lay between the germline ends. The CDR3 is 15 residues long. CDR1 is SGHRS and CDR2 is YFSETQ in the germline V gene.

In this sample, this clone turned up a few times. The chain uses TRBV5-1 and TRBJ1-5; D gene uncertain. V shed 5 bases and J shed 0 bases, with 12 bases lying between them. This CDR3 has 15 amino acids. Germline V gene data show CDR1 as SGHRS and CDR2 as YFSETQ. The CDR3 sequence is CASRSGFGSNQPQHF. CDR3 DNA sequence: TGCGCCAGCAGGTCCGGTTTTGGTAGCAATCAGCCCCAGCATTTT. The whole variable domain, filled in from reference TRBV5-1 and TRBJ1-5, reads KAGVTQTPRYLIKTRGQQVTLSCSPISGHRSVSWYQQTPGQGLQFLFEYFSETQRNKGNFPGRFSGRQFSNSRSEMNVSTLELGDSALYLCASRSGFGSNQPQHFGDGTRLSIL.